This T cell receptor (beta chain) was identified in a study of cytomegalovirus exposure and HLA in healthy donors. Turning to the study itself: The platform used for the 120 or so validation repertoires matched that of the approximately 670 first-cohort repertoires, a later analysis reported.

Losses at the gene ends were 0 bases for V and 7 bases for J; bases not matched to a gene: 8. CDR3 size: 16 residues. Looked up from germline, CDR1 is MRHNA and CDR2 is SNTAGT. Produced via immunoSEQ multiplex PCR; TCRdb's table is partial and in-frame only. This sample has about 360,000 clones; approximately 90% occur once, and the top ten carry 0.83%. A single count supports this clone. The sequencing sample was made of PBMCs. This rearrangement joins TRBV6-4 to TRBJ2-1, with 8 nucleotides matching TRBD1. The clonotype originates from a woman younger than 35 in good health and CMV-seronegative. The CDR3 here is CASSDSVDRGRNEQFF. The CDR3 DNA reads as TGTGCCAGCAGTGACTCGGTTGACAGGGGTAGGAATGAGCAGTTCTTC.